This T cell receptor (beta chain) was identified during a study of metastatic and nonmetastatic thyroid tumors. Study background: Peripheral blood and tumor or nodule samples from malignant and benign thyroid patients were compared. The study, taken as a whole, reports: Relative to benign nodules, malignant thyroid tumors were reportedly characterized by significantly elevated TCR beta diversity in blood and tumor.

Thyroid surgery took place with no prior treatment in any patient. This CDR3 spans 14 amino acids. Trimming removed 7 bases from V and 4 bases from J, with 17 bases in between. Germline V gene sequence: CDR1 MDHEN, CDR2 SYDVKM. In the original workflow: Researchers built a distant-metastasis classifier for papillary thyroid cancer that drew on CDR3 differences across clinicopathological groups. TCRdb reanalyzed the PCR reads with MiXCR. In this record, the V and J calls reflect TCRdb's handling and not the investigators' own analysis. The sample includes more than 20,000 clones, roughly 22% seen only once; the top ten take about 6%. Remarks on this clone: Its antigen remains unidentified.

Input material: tumor tissue. This chain joins TRBV28 and TRBJ2-7; possibly TRBD1 or TRBD2 for D (5 bases each). The source is a female donor with papillary thyroid cancer or a benign thyroid nodule (not recorded which). Some clones in this sample may be carry-over from other donors' samples. The CDR3 DNA sequence: TGTGCCAGCATCCCACCGGGGCAGGGTTACGAGCAGTACTTC. Protein sequence: CASIPPGQGYEQYF.